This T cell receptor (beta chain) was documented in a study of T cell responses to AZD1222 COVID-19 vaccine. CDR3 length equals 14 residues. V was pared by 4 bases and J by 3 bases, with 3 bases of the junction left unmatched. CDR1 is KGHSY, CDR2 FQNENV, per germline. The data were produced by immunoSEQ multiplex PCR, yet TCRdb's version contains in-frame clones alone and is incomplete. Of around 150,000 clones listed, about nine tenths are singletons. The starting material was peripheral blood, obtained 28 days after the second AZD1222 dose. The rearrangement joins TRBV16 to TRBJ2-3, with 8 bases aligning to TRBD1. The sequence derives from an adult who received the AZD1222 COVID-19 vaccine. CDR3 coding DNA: TGTGCCAGCAGCCCCGGACAGGGAACAGATACGCAGTATTTT. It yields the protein CASSPGQGTDTQYF.